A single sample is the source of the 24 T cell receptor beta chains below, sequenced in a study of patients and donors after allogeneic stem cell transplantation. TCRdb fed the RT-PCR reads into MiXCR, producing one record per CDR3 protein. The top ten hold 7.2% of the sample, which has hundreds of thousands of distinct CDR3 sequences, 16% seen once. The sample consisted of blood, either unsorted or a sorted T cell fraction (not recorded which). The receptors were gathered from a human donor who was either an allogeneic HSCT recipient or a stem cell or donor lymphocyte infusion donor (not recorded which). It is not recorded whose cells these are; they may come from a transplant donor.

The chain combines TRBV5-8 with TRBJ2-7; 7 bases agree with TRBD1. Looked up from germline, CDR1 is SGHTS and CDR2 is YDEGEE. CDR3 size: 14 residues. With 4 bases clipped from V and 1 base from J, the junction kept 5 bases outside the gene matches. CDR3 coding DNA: TGTGCCAGCAGCCCCTGGGGACAGTCCTACGAGCAGTACTTC. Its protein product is CASSPWGQSYEQYF.

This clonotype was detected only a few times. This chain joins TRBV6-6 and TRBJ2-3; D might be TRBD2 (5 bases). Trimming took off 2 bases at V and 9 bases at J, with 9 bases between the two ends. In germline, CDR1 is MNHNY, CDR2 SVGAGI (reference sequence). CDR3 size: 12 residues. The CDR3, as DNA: TGTGCCAGCAGTTACCCCACGGGGACGCAGTATTTT. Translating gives CASSYPTGTQYF.

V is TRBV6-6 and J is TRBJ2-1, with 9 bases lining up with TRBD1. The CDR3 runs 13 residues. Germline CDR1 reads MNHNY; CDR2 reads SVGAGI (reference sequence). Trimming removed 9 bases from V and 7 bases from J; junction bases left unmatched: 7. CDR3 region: CASRTGAGNEQFF. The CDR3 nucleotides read TGTGCCAGTCGGACAGGGGCGGGGAATGAGCAGTTCTTC.

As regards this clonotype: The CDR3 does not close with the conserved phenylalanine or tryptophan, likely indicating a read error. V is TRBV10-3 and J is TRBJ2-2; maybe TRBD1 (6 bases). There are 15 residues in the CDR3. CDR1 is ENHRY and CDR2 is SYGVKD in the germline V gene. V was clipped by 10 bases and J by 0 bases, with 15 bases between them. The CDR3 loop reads CATHPRGANTGELFL. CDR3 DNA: TGTGCCACTCACCCCAGGGGCGCGAACACCGGGGAGCTGTTTTTA.

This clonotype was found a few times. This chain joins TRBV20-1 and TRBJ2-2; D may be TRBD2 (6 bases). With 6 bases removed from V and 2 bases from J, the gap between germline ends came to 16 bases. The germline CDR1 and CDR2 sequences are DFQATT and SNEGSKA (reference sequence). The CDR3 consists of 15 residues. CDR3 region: CSATRTAANTGELFF. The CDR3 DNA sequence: TGCAGTGCGACTAGGACGGCCGCTAACACCGGGGAGCTGTTTTTT.

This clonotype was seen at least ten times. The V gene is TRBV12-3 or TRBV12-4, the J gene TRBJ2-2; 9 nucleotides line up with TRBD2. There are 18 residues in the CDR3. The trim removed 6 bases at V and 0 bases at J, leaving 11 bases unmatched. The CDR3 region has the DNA TGTGCCAGCAGCCCCATGGGGACTAGCTTCTCGAACACCGGGGAGCTGTTTTTT. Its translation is CASSPMGTSFSNTGELFF.

The CDR3 reads CASSRTDYGYTF. CDR3 coding DNA: TGTGCCAGCAGTCGGACAGACTATGGCTACACCTTC. The chain combines TRBV3-1 with TRBJ1-2; D perhaps matches TRBD1 (6 bases). Germline lookup yields CDR1 LGHDT and CDR2 YNNKEL (reference sequence). The CDR3 has 12 amino acids. Trimming took off 6 bases at V and 3 bases at J, with 8 bases between the two ends. The full variable domain, completed using reference TRBV3-1 and TRBJ1-2, is DTAVSQTPKYLVTQMGNDKSIKCEQNLGHDTMYWYKQDSKKFLKIMFSYNNKELIINETVPNRFSPKSPDKAHLNLHINSLELGDSAVYFCASSRTDYGYTFGSGTRLTVV.

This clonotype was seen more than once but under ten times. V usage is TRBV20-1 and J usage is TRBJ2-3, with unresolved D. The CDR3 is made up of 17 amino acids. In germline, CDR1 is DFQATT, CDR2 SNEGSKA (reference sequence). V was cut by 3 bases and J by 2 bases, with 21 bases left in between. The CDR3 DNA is TGCAGTGCTAGCGGTGAAATTACAAAAAGTGTCACAGATACGCAGTATTTT. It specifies CSASGEITKSVTDTQYF.

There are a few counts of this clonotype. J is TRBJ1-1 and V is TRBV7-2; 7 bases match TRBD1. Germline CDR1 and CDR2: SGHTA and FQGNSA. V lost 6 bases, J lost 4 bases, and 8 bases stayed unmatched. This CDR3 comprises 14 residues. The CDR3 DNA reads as TGTGCCAGCAGACAACAGGGGCTGAGCACTGAAGCTTTCTTT. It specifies CASRQQGLSTEAFF.

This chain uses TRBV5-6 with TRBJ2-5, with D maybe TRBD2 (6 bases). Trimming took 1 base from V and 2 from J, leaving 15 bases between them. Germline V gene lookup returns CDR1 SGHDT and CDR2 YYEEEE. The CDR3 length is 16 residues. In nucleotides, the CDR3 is TGTGCCAGCAGCTTGAGGTCCGGAGGGATTCAAGAGACCCAGTACTTC. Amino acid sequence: CASSLRSGGIQETQYF.

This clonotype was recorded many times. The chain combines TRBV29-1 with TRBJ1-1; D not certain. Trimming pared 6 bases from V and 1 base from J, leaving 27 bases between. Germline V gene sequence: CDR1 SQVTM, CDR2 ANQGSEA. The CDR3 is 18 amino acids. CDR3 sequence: CSVIGPIGWRPQNTEAFF. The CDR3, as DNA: TGCAGCGTCATCGGCCCCATCGGGTGGCGGCCTCAGAACACTGAAGCTTTCTTT.

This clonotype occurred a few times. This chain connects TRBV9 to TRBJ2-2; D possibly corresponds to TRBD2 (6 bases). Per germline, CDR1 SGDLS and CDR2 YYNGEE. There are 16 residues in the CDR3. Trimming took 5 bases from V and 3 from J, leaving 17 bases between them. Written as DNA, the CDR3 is TGTGCCAGCAGTCCTATCCTAGCGAGAGACACCGGGGAGCTGTTTTTT. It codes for CASSPILARDTGELFF.

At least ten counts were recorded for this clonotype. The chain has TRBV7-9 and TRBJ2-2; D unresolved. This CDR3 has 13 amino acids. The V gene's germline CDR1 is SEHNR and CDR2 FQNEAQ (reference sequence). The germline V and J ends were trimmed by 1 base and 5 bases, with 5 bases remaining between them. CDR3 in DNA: TGTGCCAGCAGCTTAGGTAGAACCGGGGAGCTGTTTTTT. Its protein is CASSLGRTGELFF.

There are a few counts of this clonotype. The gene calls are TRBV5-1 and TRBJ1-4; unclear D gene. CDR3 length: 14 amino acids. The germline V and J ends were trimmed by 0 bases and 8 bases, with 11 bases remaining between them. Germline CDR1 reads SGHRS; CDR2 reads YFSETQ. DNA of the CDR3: TGCGCCAGCAGCTTGGGGCAGAAAGGGGAAAAACTGTTTTTT. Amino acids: CASSLGQKGEKLFF.

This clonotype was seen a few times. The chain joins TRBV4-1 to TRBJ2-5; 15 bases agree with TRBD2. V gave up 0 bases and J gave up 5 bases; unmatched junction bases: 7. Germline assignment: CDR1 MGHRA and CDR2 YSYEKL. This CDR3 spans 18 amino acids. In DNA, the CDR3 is TGCGCCAGCAGCCAAGAATGGGGGACTAGCGGGAGGTTTGAGACCCAGTACTTC. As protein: CASSQEWGTSGRFETQYF.

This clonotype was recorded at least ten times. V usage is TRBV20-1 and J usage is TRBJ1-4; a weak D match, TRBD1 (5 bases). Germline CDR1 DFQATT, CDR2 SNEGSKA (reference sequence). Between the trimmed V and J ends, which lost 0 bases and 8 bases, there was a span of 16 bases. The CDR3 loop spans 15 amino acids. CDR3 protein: CSARDQRGSWEKLFF. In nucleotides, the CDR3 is TGCAGTGCTAGAGATCAGAGGGGTTCTTGGGAAAAACTGTTTTTT.

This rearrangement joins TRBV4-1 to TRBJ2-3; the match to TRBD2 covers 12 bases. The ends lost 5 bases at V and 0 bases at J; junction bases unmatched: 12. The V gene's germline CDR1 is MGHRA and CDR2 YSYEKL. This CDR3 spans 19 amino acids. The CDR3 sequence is CASSFDGTSGRASTDTQYF. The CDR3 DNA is TGCGCCAGCAGCTTCGATGGGACTAGCGGGCGAGCTAGCACAGATACGCAGTATTTT.

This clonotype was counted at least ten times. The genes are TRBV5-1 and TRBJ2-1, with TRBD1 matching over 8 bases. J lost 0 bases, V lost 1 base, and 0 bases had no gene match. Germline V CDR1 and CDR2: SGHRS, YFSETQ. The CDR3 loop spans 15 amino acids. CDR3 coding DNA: TGCGCCAGCAGCTTGACAGGGGGCTCCTACAATGAGCAGTTCTTC. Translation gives CASSLTGGSYNEQFF.

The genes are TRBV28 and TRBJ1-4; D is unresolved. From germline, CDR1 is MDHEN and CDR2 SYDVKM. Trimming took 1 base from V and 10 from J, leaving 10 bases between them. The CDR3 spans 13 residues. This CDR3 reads CASSLFPVRKLFF. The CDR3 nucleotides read TGTGCCAGCAGTTTATTCCCCGTCAGAAAACTGTTTTTT.

This chain's CDR3 is CASSLANPGANYGYTF. CDR3 nucleotide sequence: TGTGCCAGCAGTTTAGCGAACCCGGGAGCTAACTATGGCTACACCTTC. This chain connects TRBV12-3 or TRBV12-4 to TRBJ1-2; D is unresolved. Trimming took 0 bases from V and 0 from J, leaving 11 bases between them. The CDR3 loop spans 16 amino acids.

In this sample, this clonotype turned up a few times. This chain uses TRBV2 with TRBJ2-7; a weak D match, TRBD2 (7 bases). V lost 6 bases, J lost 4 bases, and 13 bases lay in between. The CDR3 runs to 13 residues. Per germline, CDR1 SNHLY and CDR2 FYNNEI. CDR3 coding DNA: TGTGCCAGCAGGGGGGGGGCAACTTACGAGCAGTACTTC. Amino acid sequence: CASRGGATYEQYF.

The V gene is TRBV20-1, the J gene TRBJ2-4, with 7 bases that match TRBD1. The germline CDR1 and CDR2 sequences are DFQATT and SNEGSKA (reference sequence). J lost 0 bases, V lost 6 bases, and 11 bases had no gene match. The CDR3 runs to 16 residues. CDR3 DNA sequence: TGCAGTGCGGAGGACAGGAAAGTCTTAGCCAAAAACATTCAGTACTTC. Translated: CSAEDRKVLAKNIQYF.

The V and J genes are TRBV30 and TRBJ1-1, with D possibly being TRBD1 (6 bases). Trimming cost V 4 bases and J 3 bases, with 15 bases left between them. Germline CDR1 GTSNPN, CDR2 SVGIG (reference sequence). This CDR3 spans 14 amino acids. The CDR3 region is CAWTRRGADTEAFF. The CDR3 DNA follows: TGTGCCTGGACTCGCCGGGGGGCTGACACTGAAGCTTTCTTT. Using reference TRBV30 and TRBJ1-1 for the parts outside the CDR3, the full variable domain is SQTIHQWPATLVQPVGSPLSLECTVEGTSNPNLYWYRQAAGRGLQLLFYSVGIGQISSEVPQNLSASRPQDRQFILSSKKLLLSDSGFYLCAWTRRGADTEAFFGQGTRLTVV.

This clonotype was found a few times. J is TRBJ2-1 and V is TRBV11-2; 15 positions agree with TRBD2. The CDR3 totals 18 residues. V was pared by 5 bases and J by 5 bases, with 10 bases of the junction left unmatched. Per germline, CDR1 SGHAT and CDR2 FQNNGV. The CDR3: CASSRTSGGARGNNEQFF. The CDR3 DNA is TGTGCCAGCAGCCGGACTAGCGGGGGGGCCCGGGGAAACAATGAGCAGTTCTTC.